What follows are 4 T cell receptor beta chains derived from one specimen sequenced in a study of T cells in Graves' hyperthyroidism and ophthalmopathy. Template material for amplifying TCR beta CDR3 regions consisted of RNA transcripts. First-round RT-PCR with HTBI primers amplified the TCR CDR3 region. TCRdb independently ran MiXCR on the multiplex PCR reads; one entry per CDR3 protein. Of fewer than 850,000 distinct CDR3 sequences in the sample, around a sixth were seen once. Sequenced material: blood. Source of these receptors: a man aged 45-65 years with Graves' hyperthyroidism.

This clonotype was seen a handful of times. The J gene is TRBJ2-5, the V gene TRBV6-1, with D unresolved. The germline V and J ends were trimmed by 3 bases and 4 bases, with 3 bases remaining between them. Germline V gene lookup returns CDR1 MNHNS and CDR2 SASEGT. The CDR3 is 11 amino acids. The CDR3 DNA is TGTGCCAGCAGTGACCTAGAGACCCAGTACTTC. Amino acids: CASSDLETQYF.

This clonotype was detected only once. With a much larger clone just one base away, this may be a read error. The missing conserved phenylalanine or tryptophan at the end of this CDR3 makes a read error likely. The chain joins TRBV5-1 to TRBJ1-1, with D possibly matching TRBD1 (5 bases). V lost 9 bases and J 0 bases, leaving 15 bases between the germline ends. Per the germline V gene, CDR1 is SGHRS and CDR2 is YFSETQ. The CDR3 is 14 amino acids. The CDR3 reads CATRPAGMNTEAFL. CDR3 coding DNA: TGCGCCACCCGTCCAGCAGGGATGAACACTGAAGCTTTCCTT.

This clonotype occurred a few times. The chain employs TRBV30 and TRBJ1-5; D is unresolved. Germline V gene sequence: CDR1 GTSNPN, CDR2 SVGIG (reference sequence). The CDR3 is 13 residues long. V lost 2 bases, J lost 4 bases, and 9 bases lay in between. In DNA, the CDR3 is TGTGCCTGGAGTCTTGGGGTGAATCAGCCCCAGCATTTT. Translation gives CAWSLGVNQPQHF.

V is TRBV28 and J is TRBJ2-3, with 8 bases lining up with TRBD1. The J call is in doubt because the DNA end fits TRBJ1-5 better. Germline values: CDR1 MDHEN, CDR2 SYDVKM. The CDR3 extends over 16 amino acids. DNA of the CDR3: TGTGCCAGCAGTGCACACGGACAGGGATACACAGATACGCAGCATTTT. It translates to CASSAHGQGYTDTQHF.